The 5 T cell receptor beta chains given below trace back to one sample, sequenced in a study of blood T cell repertoires in COVID-19. The method was immunoSEQ multiplex PCR; TCRdb's version includes in-frame clones alone and lacks a portion of them. The sample yields about 150,000 clones, around 83% seen once. The sequencing sample was made of peripheral blood. The source is an older woman with COVID-19, enrolled during active disease.

The chain is built from TRBV18 and TRBJ2-3; tentative D call: TRBD2 (5 bases). The germline gives CDR1 KGHSH, CDR2 LQKENI. The CDR3 covers 15 residues. Trimming removed 6 bases from V and 2 bases from J, with 15 bases in between. CDR3 loop: CASSPSAGNTDTQYF. Here the CDR3 DNA reads TGTGCCAGCTCCCCCTCGGCGGGTAACACAGATACGCAGTATTTT. Looking up the rest from reference TRBV18 and TRBJ2-3 gives the full variable domain: NAGVMQNPRHLVRRRGQEARLRCSPMKGHSHVYWYRQLPEEGLKFMVYLQKENIIDESGMPKERFSAEFPKEGPSILRIQQVVRGDSAAYFCASSPSAGNTDTQYFGPGTRLTVL.

This chain connects TRBV27 to TRBJ1-1; maybe TRBD1 (6 bases). Germline CDR1 is MNHEY and CDR2 is SMNVEV (reference sequence). There are 15 residues in the CDR3. V was shortened by 0 bases and J by 0 bases, with 8 bases between the two germline ends. DNA of the CDR3: TGTGCCAGCAGTTTATCGACAGGAGTGAACACTGAAGCTTTCTTT. Amino acid sequence: CASSLSTGVNTEAFF.

The J gene is TRBJ1-4, the V gene TRBV6-5; D uncertain. CDR1 is MNHEY, CDR2 SVGAGI, per germline. The CDR3 runs to 14 residues. Trimming removed 2 bases at V and 11 bases at J, with 15 bases between. The CDR3 loop is CASSYNEGRVKLFF. CDR3 DNA: TGTGCCAGCAGTTACAACGAGGGTCGAGTGAAACTGTTTTTT.

The V gene is TRBV24-1, the J gene TRBJ2-1; D possibly corresponds to TRBD1 (6 bases). Germline CDR1 reads KGHDR; CDR2 reads SFDVKD. V gave up 7 bases and J gave up 10 bases, with 19 bases separating them. The CDR3 consists of 14 residues. CDR3 region: CATSEDSLSGEQFF. The CDR3 DNA sequence: TGTGCCACCAGCGAGGACAGTCTTAGTGGCGAGCAGTTCTTC.

The chain has TRBV27 and TRBJ2-1; 14 positions agree with TRBD2. V shed 5 bases and J 16 bases; nucleotides not matched to a gene: 19. Germline V gene lookup returns CDR1 MNHEY and CDR2 SMNVEV (reference sequence). The CDR3 contains 17 residues. The CDR3 nucleotides are TGTGCCAGCAGTGGGGGACTAGCGGGAGTAGCTATTCGGGCCCCTTTCTTC. It translates to CASSGGLAGVAIRAPFF.